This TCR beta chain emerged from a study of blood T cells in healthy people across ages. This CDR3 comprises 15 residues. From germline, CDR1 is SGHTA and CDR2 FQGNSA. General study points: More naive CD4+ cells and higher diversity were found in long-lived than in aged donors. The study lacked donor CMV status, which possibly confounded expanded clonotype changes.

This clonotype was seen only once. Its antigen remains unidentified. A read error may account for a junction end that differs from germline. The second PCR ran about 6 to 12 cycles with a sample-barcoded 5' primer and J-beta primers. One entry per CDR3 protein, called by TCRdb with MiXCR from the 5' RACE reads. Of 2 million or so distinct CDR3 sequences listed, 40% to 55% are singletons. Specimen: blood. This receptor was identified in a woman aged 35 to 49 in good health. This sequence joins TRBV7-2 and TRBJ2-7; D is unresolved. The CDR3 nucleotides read TGTGCCGGCAGTCCGATAGTGGGGAACTCCTACGAGCAGTACTTC. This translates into CAGSPIVGNSYEQYF.